This TCR beta chain was recovered during a study of beta chain features in type 1 diabetes. Overall study results and limits: The study found moderately but significantly shorter TCRB CDR3s in all four CD4+ subsets of Type 1 diabetes patients. Researchers could not determine here whether HLA type influences TCRB rearrangement.

CDR1 SGHRS and CDR2 YFSETQ come from the germline V gene. The CDR3 totals 14 residues. Trimming left V 0 bases short and J 0 bases short, with 4 bases between. The study reverse transcribed the entire isolated RNA, so it sequenced expressed TCRB transcripts. Sequencing was performed with immunoSEQ multiplex PCR; in TCRdb, only in-frame clones are kept and a portion is missing. In the table there are approximately 50,000 clones, approximately 60% of which are singletons. Concerning this clone itself: Antigen specificity is unknown.

J is TRBJ1-5 and V is TRBV5-1; D call uncertain. Sequencing was done on a sample of stem cell memory CD4+ T cells from blood. The sequence was obtained from a woman in her 30s with type 1 diabetes. The CDR3 spells CASSLDSSNQPQHF. DNA for the CDR3: TGCGCCAGCAGCTTGGACAGTAGCAATCAGCCCCAGCATTTT.